The 11 T cell receptor beta chains presented below share a single source sample, sequenced in a study of blood T cells in healthy people across ages. Through a sample-barcoded 5' primer and a J-beta primer mix, a second PCR was run for roughly 6 to 12 cycles. One entry per CDR3 protein, called by TCRdb with MiXCR from the 5' RACE reads. The data hold roughly 800,000 distinct CDR3 sequences, with roughly 25% observed a single time. The same sample was also studied in work on T cells of mothers and their children.

The sample consisted of blood. The source of these receptors is a boy between 10 and 17 years old in good health.

This clonotype appeared a few times. Compared with germline, one end of the junction differs, possibly owing to a read error. V and J are TRBV12-5 and TRBJ1-2; D remains unclear. The CDR3 spans 16 residues. Germline lookup yields CDR1 LGHNT and CDR2 FRNRAP. The CDR3 protein is CASLRATEIGNYGCTF. CDR3 in DNA: TGTGCTAGTCTCCGGGCCACTGAGATTGGTAACTATGGCTGCACCTTC.

The chain carries TRBV20-1 and TRBJ2-7, with 12 bases aligning to TRBD2. V was pared by 0 bases and J by 6 bases, with 6 bases of the junction left unmatched. Looked up from germline, CDR1 is DFQATT and CDR2 is SNEGSKA (reference sequence). The CDR3 sequence is 15 residues long. The DNA for the CDR3 is TGCAGTGCTAGAGATCGACTAGCGGGAGTTGTCGAGCAGTACTTC. Amino acids: CSARDRLAGVVEQYF.

This clonotype was counted only a few times. This chain links TRBV27 with TRBJ2-7; D ambiguous. Trimming took off 1 base at V and 3 bases at J, with 10 bases between the two ends. CDR3 length: 14 residues. CDR1 MNHEY and CDR2 SMNVEV come from the germline V gene (reference sequence). The CDR3 coding sequence is TGTGCCAGCAGTTTATTAACTTCAGGCTACGAGCAGTACTTC. Translation: CASSLLTSGYEQYF.

This clonotype has just a few counts. The V gene is TRBV7-9, the J gene TRBJ1-1; D call uncertain. This CDR3 spans 16 amino acids. Germline CDR1 and CDR2: SEHNR and FQNEAQ (reference sequence). V lost 2 bases and J 1 base, leaving 14 bases between the germline ends. This chain's CDR3 is CASSLPAGHRNTEAFF. The CDR3, as DNA: TGTGCCAGCAGCTTACCGGCAGGTCATAGGAACACTGAAGCTTTCTTT.

The gene calls are TRBV4-3 and TRBJ2-7; D perhaps matches TRBD2 (5 bases). V lost 0 bases, J lost 3 bases, and 12 bases lay in between. CDR1 LGHNA and CDR2 YSLEER come from the germline V gene. The CDR3 length is 15 residues. CDR3 residues: CASSQERDPHYEQYF. DNA for the CDR3: TGCGCCAGCAGCCAAGAACGGGATCCGCACTACGAGCAGTACTTC.

The chain uses TRBV6-1 and TRBJ2-5, with 11 bases aligning to TRBD1. Near its end, the DNA agrees better with TRBJ2-1, so the J call may be wrong. The CDR3 spans 15 residues. CDR1 and CDR2 (germline): MNHNS, SASEGT. CDR3 sequence reads: CASSEADRGLPEQFF. The CDR3, as DNA: TGTGCCAGCAGTGAAGCGGACAGGGGGCTCCCTGAGCAGTTCTTC.

The chain uses TRBV6-4 and TRBJ2-5; 10 nucleotides align to TRBD2. The CDR3 length is 18 residues. CDR1 is MRHNA, CDR2 SNTAGT, per germline. With V trimmed by 0 bases and J by 0 bases, 7 bases remained unmatched. CDR3 nucleotides: TGTGCCAGCAGTGACTCGGTCTGGCTAGCGGGGGACCAAGAGACCCAGTACTTC. It yields the protein CASSDSVWLAGDQETQYF.

This clonotype was recorded a few times. One junction end disagrees with the germline gene, perhaps due to a read error. The genes are TRBV7-7 and TRBJ2-7, with D possibly matching TRBD1 (6 bases). The CDR3 loop spans 14 amino acids. Looked up from germline, CDR1 is SSHAT and CDR2 is FNYEAQ (reference sequence). The CDR3 DNA follows: TGTGCTAGCAGCTCACAGGACAGTCCCTACGAGCAGTACTTC. It yields the protein CASSSQDSPYEQYF. Full variable domain (outside the CDR3, taken from reference TRBV7-7 and TRBJ2-7): GAGVSQSPRYKVTKRGQDVTLRCDPISSHATLYWYQQALGQGPEFLTYFNYEAQPDKSGLPSDRFSAERPEGSISTLTIQRTEQRDSAMYRCASSSQDSPYEQYFGPGTRLTVT.

The J gene is TRBJ1-1, the V gene TRBV6-6; no definite D call. Germline values: CDR1 MNHNY, CDR2 SVGAGI (reference sequence). This CDR3 is 16 amino acids long. Trimming took off 2 bases at V and 3 bases at J, with 16 bases between the two ends. This chain's CDR3 is CASSYGQVGLHTEAFF. As DNA, the CDR3 is TGTGCCAGCAGTTACGGCCAGGTCGGACTTCACACTGAAGCTTTCTTT.

This clonotype turned up a few times. The rearrangement uses TRBV27 and TRBJ2-7; D perhaps matches TRBD2 (5 bases). Trimming removed 5 bases from V and 7 bases from J, with 18 bases in between. From germline, CDR1 is MNHEY and CDR2 SMNVEV (reference sequence). The CDR3 length is 14 residues. The CDR3 region has the DNA TGTGCCAGCAGTCCCCTCTTCGGGGTTGGGGAGCAGTACTTC. Encoded protein: CASSPLFGVGEQYF.

This rearrangement joins TRBV5-1 to TRBJ1-1; no clear D. The V and J ends lost 3 bases and 4 bases respectively, with 19 bases between them. Germline-derived CDR1 and CDR2 are SGHRS and YFSETQ. The CDR3 has 16 residues. CDR3 loop: CASSSEFMGSGTEAFF. CDR3 DNA sequence: TGCGCCAGCAGCTCGGAGTTCATGGGCTCGGGCACTGAAGCTTTCTTT.